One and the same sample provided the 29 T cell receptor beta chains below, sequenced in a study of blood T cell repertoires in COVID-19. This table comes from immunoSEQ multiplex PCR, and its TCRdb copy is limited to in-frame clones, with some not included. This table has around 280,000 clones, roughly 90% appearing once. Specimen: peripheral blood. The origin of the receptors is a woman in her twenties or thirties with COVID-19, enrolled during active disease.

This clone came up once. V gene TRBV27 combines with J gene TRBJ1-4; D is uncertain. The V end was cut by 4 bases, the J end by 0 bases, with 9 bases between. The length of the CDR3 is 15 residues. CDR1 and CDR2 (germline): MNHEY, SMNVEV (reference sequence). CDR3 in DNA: TGTGCCAGCAGTTCCCTCCTTGCAACTAATGAAAAACTGTTTTTT. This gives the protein CASSSLLATNEKLFF.

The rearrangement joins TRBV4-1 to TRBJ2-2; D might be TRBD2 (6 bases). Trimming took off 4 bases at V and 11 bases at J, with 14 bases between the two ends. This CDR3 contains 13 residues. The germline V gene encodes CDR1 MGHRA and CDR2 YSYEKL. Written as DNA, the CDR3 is TGCGCCAGCAGCCGAGAACTTGCGGGAGAGCTGTTTTTT. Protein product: CASSRELAGELFF.

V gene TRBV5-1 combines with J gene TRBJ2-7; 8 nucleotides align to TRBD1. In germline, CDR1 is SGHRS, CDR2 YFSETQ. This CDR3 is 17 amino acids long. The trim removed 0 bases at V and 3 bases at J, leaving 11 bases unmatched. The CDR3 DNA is TGCGCCAGCAGCTTGGCCATTCAGGGGGCAGGGGTCTACGAGCAGTACTTC. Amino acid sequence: CASSLAIQGAGVYEQYF.

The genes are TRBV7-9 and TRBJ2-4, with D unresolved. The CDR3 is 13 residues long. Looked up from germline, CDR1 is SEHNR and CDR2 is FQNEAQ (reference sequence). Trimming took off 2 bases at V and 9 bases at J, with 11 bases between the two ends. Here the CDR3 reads CASSLTVQSIQYF. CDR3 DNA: TGTGCCAGCAGCTTAACAGTCCAGAGCATTCAGTACTTC. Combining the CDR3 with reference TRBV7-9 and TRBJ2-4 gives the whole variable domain DTGVSQNPRHKITKRGQNVTFRCDPISEHNRLYWYRQTLGQGPEFLTYFQNEAQLEKSRLLSDRFSAERPKGSFSTLEIQRTEQGDSAMYLCASSLTVQSIQYFGAGTRLSVL.

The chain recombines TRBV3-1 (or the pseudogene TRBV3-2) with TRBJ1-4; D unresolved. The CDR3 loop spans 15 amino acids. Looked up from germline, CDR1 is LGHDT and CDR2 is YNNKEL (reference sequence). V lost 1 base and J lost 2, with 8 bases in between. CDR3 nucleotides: TGTGCCAGCAGCCAAGCTCCGAGGACTAATGAAAAACTGTTTTTT. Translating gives CASSQAPRTNEKLFF.

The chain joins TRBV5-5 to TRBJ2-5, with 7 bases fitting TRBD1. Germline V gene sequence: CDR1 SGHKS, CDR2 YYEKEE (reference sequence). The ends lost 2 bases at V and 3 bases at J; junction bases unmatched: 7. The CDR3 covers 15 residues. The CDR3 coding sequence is TGTGCCAGCAGCTTACCAACAGGGGAGAAAGAGACCCAGTACTTC. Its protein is CASSLPTGEKETQYF.

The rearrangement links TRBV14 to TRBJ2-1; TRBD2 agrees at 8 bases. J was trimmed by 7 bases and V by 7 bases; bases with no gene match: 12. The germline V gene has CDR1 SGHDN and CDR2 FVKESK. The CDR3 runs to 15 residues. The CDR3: CASTQLAGGLNEQFF. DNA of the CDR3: TGTGCCAGCACCCAGCTAGCGGGCGGACTTAATGAGCAGTTCTTC.

CDR3 residues: CASSPGTGSNQPQHF. CDR3 bases: TGCGCCAGCAGCCCCGGGACAGGGAGCAATCAGCCCCAGCATTTT. The gene calls are TRBV5-1 and TRBJ1-5; 9 nucleotides align to TRBD1. Germline V gene data show CDR1 as SGHRS and CDR2 as YFSETQ. Germline trimming cut 4 bases from V and 1 base from J; bases unmatched to any gene: 3. The CDR3 sequence is 15 residues long. Variable domain in full (rest from reference TRBV5-1 and TRBJ1-5): KAGVTQTPRYLIKTRGQQVTLSCSPISGHRSVSWYQQTPGQGLQFLFEYFSETQRNKGNFPGRFSGRQFSNSRSEMNVSTLELGDSALYLCASSPGTGSNQPQHFGDGTRLSIL.

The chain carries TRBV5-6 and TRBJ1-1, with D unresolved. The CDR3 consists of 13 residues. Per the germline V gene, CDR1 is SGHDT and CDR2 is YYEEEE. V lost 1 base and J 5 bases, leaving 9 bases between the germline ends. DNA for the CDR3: TGTGCCAGCAGCTTGTTTGCGGGAACTGAAGCTTTCTTT. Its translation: CASSLFAGTEAFF.

The CDR3 region is CATRTRTENTEAFF. Here the CDR3 DNA reads TGTGCCACCCGCACTAGGACGGAGAACACTGAAGCTTTCTTT. V and J are TRBV28 and TRBJ1-1; D is uncertain. Between the trimmed V and J ends, which lost 10 bases and 1 base, there was a span of 16 bases. The CDR3 covers 14 residues. Per germline, CDR1 MDHEN and CDR2 SYDVKM.

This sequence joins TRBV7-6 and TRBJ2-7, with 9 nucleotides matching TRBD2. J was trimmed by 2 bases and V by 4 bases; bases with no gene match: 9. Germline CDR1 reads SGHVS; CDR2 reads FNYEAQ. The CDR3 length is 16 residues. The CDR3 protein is CASSSLGSGGTYEQYF. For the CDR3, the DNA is TGTGCCAGCAGCTCATTAGGTAGCGGGGGAACCTACGAGCAGTACTTC. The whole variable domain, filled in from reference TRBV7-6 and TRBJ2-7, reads GAGVSQSPRYKVTKRGQDVALRCDPISGHVSLYWYRQALGQGPEFLTYFNYEAQQDKSGLPNDRFSAERPEGSISTLTIQRTEQRDSAMYRCASSSLGSGGTYEQYFGPGTRLTVT.

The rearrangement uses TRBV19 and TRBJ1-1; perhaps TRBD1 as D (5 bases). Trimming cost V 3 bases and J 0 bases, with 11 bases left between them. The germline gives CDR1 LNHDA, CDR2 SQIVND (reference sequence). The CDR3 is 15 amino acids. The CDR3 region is CASSIYDRMNTEAFF. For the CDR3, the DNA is TGTGCCAGTAGTATCTATGACAGAATGAACACTGAAGCTTTCTTT.

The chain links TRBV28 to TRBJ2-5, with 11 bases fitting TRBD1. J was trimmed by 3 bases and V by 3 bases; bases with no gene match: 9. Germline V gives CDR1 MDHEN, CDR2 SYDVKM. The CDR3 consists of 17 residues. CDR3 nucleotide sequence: TGTGCCAGCAGTTTCGGGCGGGACAGGGGGAGCAAAGAGACCCAGTACTTC. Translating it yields CASSFGRDRGSKETQYF. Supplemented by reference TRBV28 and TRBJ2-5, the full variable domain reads DVKVTQSSRYLVKRTGEKVFLECVQDMDHENMFWYRQDPGLGLRLIYFSYDVKMKEKGDIPEGYSVSREKKERFSLILESASTNQTSMYLCASSFGRDRGSKETQYFGPGTRLLVL.

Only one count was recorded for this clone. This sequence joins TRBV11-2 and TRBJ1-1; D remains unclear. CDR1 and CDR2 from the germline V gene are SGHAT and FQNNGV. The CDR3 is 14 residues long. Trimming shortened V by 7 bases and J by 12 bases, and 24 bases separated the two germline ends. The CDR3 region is CASTNLEGPRASFF. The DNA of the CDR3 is TGTGCCAGCACCAATCTTGAGGGCCCTAGGGCTTCTTTCTTT.

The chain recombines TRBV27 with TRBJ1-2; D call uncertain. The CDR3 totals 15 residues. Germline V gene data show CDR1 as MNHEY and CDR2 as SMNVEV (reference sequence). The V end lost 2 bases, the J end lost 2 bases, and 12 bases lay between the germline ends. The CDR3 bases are TGTGCCAGCAGTTTAAGAGGGCCGGAAAACTATGGCTACACCTTC. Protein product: CASSLRGPENYGYTF.

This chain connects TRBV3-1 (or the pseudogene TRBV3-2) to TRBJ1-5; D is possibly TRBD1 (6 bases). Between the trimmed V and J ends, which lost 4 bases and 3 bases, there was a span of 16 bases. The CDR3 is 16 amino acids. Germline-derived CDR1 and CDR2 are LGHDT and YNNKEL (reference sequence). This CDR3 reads CASSPHGGGANQPQHF. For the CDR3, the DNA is TGTGCCAGCAGCCCCCACGGTGGGGGCGCCAATCAGCCCCAGCATTTT.

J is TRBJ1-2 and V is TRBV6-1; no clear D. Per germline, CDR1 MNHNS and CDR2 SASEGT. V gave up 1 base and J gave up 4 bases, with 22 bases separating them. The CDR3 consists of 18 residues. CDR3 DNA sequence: TGTGCCAGCAGTGAAGAGTGGGTTAGAAGGTCTGGGAGCTATGGCTACACCTTC. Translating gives CASSEEWVRRSGSYGYTF.

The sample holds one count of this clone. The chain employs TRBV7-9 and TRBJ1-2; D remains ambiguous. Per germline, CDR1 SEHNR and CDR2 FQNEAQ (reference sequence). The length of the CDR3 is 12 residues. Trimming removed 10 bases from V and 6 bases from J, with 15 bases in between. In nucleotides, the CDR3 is TGTGCCACCCAGTGGAGGGTGAATGGCTACACCTTC. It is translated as CATQWRVNGYTF. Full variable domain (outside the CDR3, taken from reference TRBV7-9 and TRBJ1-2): DTGVSQNPRHKITKRGQNVTFRCDPISEHNRLYWYRQTLGQGPEFLTYFQNEAQLEKSRLLSDRFSAERPKGSFSTLEIQRTEQGDSAMYLCATQWRVNGYTFGSGTRLTVV.

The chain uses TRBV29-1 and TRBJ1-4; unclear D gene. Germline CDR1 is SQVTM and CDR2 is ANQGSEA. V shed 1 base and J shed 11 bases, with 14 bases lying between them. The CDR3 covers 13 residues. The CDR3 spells CSVEANSVGKLFF. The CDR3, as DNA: TGCAGCGTTGAAGCCAATTCCGTCGGTAAACTGTTTTTT.

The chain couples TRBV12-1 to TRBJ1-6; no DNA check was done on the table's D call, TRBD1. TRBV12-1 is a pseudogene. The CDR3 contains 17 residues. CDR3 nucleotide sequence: TGTGCCAGCAGCCAATGGGACAGGGCGCCATATAATTCACCCCTCCACTTT. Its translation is CASSQWDRAPYNSPLHF.

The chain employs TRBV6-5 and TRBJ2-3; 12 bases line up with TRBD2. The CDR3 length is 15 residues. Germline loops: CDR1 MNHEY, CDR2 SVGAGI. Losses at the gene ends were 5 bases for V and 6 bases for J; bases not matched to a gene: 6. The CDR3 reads CASSRTSGARDTQYF. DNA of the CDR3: TGTGCCAGCAGTAGGACTAGCGGGGCCCGGGATACGCAGTATTTT.

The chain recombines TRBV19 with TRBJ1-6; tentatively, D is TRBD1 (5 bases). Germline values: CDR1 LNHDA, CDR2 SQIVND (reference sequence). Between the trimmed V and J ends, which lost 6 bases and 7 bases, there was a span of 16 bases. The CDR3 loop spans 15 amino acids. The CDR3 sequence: CASSTNLGGNSPLHF. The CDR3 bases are TGTGCCAGTAGCACCAATTTGGGGGGAAATTCACCCCTCCACTTT. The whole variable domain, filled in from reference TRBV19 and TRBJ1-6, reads DGGITQSPKYLFRKEGQNVTLSCEQNLNHDAMYWYRQDPGQGLRLIYYSQIVNDFQKGDIAEGYSVSREKKESFPLTVTSAQKNPTAFYLCASSTNLGGNSPLHFGNGTRLTVT.

The CDR3 DNA is TGTGCCAGCAGCGCCGCGGGGGCTACACCCTACAATGAGCAGTTCTTC. It yields the protein CASSAAGATPYNEQFF. V is TRBV28 and J is TRBJ2-1, with a possible D match to TRBD2 (7 bases). This CDR3 has 16 residues. Per germline, CDR1 MDHEN and CDR2 SYDVKM. Trimming pared 6 bases from V and 2 bases from J, leaving 17 bases between.

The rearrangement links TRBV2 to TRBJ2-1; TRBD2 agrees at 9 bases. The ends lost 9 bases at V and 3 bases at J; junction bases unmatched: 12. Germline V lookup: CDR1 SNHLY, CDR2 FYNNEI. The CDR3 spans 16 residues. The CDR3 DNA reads TGTGCCAGTATTCTTCGCGGGGGGGCTAACTACAATGAGCAGTTCTTC. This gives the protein CASILRGGANYNEQFF.

The CDR3 nucleotides are TGTGCCAGCAGCCAACCCCCGGGACTCATGGCAGATACGCAGTATTTT. Translating it yields CASSQPPGLMADTQYF. The chain has TRBV4-2 and TRBJ2-3, with D perhaps matching TRBD2 (6 bases). Germline V gene sequence: CDR1 LGHNA, CDR2 YNFKEQ. V lost 2 bases and J 4 bases, leaving 16 bases between the germline ends. There are 16 residues in the CDR3.

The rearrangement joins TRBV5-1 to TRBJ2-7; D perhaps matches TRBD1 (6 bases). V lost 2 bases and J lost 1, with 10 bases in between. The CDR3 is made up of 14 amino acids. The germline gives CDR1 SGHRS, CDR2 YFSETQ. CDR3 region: CASSLQGPSYEQYF. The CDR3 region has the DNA TGCGCCAGCAGCTTACAGGGTCCATCCTACGAGCAGTACTTC. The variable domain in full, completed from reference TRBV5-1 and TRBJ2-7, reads KAGVTQTPRYLIKTRGQQVTLSCSPISGHRSVSWYQQTPGQGLQFLFEYFSETQRNKGNFPGRFSGRQFSNSRSEMNVSTLELGDSALYLCASSLQGPSYEQYFGPGTRLTVT.

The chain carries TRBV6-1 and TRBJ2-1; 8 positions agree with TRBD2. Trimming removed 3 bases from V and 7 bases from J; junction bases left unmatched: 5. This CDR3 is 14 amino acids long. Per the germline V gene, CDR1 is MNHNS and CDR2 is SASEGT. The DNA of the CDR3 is TGTGCCAGCAGTGATTCGGGGGGGCAGAATGAGCAGTTCTTC. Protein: CASSDSGGQNEQFF.

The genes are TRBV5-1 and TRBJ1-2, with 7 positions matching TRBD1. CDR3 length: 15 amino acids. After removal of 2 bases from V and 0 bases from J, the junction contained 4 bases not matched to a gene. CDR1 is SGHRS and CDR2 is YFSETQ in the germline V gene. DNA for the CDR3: TGCGCCAGCAGCTTCACAGGGGCGGCTAACTATGGCTACACCTTC. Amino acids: CASSFTGAANYGYTF.

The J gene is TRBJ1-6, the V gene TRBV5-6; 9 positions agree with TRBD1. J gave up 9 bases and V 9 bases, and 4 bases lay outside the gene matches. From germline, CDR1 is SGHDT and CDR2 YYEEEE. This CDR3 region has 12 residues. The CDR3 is CATEDRGSPLHF. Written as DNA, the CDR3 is TGTGCCACAGAGGACAGGGGTTCACCCCTCCACTTT.